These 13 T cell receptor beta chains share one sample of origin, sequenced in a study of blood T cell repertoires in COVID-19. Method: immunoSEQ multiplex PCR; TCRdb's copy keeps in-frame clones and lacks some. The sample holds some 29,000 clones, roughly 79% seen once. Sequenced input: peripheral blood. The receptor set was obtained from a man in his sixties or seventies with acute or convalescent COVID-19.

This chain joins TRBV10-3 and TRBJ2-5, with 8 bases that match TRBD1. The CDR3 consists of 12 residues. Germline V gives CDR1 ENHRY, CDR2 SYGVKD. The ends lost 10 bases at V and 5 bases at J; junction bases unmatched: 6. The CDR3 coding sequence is TGTGCCACCTGGACAGGGCGGGAGACCCAGTACTTC. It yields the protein CATWTGRETQYF.

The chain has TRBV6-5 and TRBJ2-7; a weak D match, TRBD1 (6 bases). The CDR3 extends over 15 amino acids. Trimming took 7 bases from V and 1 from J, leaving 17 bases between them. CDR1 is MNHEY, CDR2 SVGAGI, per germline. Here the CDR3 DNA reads TGTGCCAGCACCCAAGCACCAGGGGAATCCTACGAGCAGTACTTC. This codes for CASTQAPGESYEQYF.

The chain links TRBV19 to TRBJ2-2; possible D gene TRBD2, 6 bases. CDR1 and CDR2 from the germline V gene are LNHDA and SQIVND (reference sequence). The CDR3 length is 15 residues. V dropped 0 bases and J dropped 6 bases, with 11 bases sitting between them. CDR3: CASSIDRRESGELFF. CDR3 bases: TGTGCCAGTAGTATAGACCGGAGGGAGTCCGGGGAGCTGTTTTTT.

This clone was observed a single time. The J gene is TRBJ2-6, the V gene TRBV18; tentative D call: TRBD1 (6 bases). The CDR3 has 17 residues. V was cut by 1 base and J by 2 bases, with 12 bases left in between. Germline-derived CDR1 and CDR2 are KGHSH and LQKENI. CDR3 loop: CASSPLEAGAGANVLTF. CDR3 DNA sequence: TGTGCCAGCTCACCACTAGAAGCAGGGGCTGGGGCCAACGTCCTGACTTTC.

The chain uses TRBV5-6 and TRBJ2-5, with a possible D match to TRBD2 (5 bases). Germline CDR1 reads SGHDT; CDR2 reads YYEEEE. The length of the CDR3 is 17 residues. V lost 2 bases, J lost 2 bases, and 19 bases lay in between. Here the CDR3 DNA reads TGTGCCAGCAGCTTAGGCCACAGAGGGATGACTCAAGAGACCCAGTACTTC. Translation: CASSLGHRGMTQETQYF.

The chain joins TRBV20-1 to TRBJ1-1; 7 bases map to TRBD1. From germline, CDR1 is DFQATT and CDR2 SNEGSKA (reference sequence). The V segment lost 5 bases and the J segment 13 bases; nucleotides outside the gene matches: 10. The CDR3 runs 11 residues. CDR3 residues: CSAPLDRAGFF. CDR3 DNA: TGCAGTGCTCCCCTCGACAGGGCAGGTTTCTTT.

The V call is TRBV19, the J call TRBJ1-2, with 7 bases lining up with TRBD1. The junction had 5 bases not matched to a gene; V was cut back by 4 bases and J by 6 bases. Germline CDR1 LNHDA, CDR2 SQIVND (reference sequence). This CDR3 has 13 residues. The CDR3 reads CASSTDRDDGYTF. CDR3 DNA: TGTGCCAGTAGTACCGACAGGGACGATGGCTACACCTTC.

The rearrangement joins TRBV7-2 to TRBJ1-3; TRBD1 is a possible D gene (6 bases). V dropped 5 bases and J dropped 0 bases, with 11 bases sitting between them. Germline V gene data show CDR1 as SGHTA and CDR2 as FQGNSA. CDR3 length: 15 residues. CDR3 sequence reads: CASSRGALSGNTIYF. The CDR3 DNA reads TGTGCCAGCAGCCGGGGGGCACTCTCTGGAAACACCATATATTTT.

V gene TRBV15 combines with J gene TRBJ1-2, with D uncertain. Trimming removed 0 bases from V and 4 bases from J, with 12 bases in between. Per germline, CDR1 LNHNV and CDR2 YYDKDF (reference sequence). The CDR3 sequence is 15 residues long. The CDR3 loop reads CATSRDGQDFYGYTF. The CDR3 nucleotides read TGTGCCACCAGCAGAGATGGTCAGGACTTCTATGGCTACACCTTC. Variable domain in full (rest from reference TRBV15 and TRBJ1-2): DAMVIQNPRYQVTQFGKPVTLSCSQTLNHNVMYWYQQKSSQAPKLLFHYYDKDFNNEADTPDNFQSRRPNTSFCFLDIRSPGLGDTAMYLCATSRDGQDFYGYTFGSGTRLTVV.

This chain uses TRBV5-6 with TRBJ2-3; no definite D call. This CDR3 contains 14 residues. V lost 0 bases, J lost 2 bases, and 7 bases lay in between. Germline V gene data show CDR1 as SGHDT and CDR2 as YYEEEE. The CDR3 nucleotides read TGTGCCAGCAGCTTGGTGGCCCCCACAGATACGCAGTATTTT. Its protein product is CASSLVAPTDTQYF.

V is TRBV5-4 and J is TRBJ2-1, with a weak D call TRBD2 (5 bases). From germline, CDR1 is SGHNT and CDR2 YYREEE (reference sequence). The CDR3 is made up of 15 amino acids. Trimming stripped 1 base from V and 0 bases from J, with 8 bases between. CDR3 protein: CASSLYGGSYNEQFF. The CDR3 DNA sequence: TGTGCCAGCAGCTTGTACGGAGGCTCCTACAATGAGCAGTTCTTC.

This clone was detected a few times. For the CDR3, the DNA is TGTGCCAGCAGTTCAAACAGGGAAGGGGGCTACACCTTC. Protein: CASSSNREGGYTF. The rearrangement links TRBV27 to TRBJ1-2; the D gene is possibly TRBD1 (6 bases). Deletions cut 4 bases from V and 8 bases from J, with 14 bases between. This CDR3 region has 13 residues. CDR1 is MNHEY, CDR2 SMNVEV, per germline (reference sequence).

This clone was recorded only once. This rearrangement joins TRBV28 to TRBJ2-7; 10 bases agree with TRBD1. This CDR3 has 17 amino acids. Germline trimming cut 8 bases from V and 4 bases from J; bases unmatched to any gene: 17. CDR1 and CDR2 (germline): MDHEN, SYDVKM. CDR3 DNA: TGTGCCAGCCGACGAGGACAGGGGGTAAATTACTTTTACGAGCAGTACTTC. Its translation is CASRRGQGVNYFYEQYF. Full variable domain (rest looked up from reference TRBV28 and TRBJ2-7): DVKVTQSSRYLVKRTGEKVFLECVQDMDHENMFWYRQDPGLGLRLIYFSYDVKMKEKGDIPEGYSVSREKKERFSLILESASTNQTSMYLCASRRGQGVNYFYEQYFGPGTRLTVT.